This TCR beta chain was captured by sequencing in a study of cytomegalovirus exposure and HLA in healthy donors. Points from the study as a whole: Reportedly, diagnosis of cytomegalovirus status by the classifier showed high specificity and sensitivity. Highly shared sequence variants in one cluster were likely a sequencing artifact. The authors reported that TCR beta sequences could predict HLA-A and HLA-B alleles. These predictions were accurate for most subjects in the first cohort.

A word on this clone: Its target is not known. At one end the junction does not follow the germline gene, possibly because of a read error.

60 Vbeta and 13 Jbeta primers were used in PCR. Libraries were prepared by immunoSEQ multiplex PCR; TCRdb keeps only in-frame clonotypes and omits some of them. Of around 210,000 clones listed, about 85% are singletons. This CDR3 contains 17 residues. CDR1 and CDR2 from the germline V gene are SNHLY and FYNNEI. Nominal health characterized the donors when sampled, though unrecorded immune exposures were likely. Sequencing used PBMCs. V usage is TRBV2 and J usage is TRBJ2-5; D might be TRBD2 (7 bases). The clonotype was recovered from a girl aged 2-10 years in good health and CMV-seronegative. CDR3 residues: CASREAEGGRGQETQYF. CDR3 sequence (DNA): TGTGCCAGCAGGGAAGCTGAAGGGGGGAGGGGGCAAGAGACCCAGTACTTC.